The clone carrying this TCR beta chain was detected only a few times. The CDR3 runs to 13 residues. Germline CDR1 and CDR2: SQVTM and ANQGSEA. Trimming removed 4 bases from V and 0 bases from J, with 9 bases in between. Amplification started from genomic DNA. A primer set of 30 forward and 13 reverse primers amplified the CDR3. One entry per CDR3 protein, called by TCRdb with MiXCR from the multiplex PCR reads. This sample has about 250,000 distinct CDR3 sequences; around 50% occur once, and the top ten carry approximately 13%. All diabetic donors were classified as either type 1 or type 2 diabetes. This specimen belongs to a study of type 1 and type 2 diabetes patients. Study background: From PBMCs, CD4+ and CD8+ T cells were isolated by magnetic microbeads.

The rearrangement links TRBV29-1 to TRBJ1-1; D unclear. The TCR comes from a man between 18 and 29 years old with type 2 diabetes. Sequencing was performed on peripheral blood mononuclear cells (PBMCs). The chain's CDR3 is CSVGAFLNTEAFF. DNA for the CDR3: TGCAGCGTTGGCGCGTTTCTGAACACTGAAGCTTTCTTT.